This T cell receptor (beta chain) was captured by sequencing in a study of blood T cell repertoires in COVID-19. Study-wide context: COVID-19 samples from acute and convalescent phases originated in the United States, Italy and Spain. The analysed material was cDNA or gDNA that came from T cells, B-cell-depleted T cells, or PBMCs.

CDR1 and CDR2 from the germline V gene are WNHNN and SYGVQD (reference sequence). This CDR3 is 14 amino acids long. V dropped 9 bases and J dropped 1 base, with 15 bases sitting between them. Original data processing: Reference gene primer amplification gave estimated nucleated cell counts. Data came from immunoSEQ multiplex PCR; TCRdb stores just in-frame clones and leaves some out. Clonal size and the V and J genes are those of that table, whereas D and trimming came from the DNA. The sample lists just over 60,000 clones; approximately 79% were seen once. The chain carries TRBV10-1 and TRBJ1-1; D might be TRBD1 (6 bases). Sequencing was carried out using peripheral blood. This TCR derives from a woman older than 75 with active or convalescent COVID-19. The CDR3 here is CASRPGQTNTEAFF. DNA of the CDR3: TGCGCCAGTCGACCGGGACAAACGAACACTGAAGCTTTCTTT.